The next 2 T cell receptor beta chains were all read from a single sample in a study of blood T cell repertoires in COVID-19. Some clones are missing from TCRdb's copy, which holds only in-frame ones; the method was immunoSEQ multiplex PCR. This sample carries some 31,000 clones, about 89% of them seen once, and the ten largest clones take approximately 13%. The specimen sequenced was peripheral blood. The receptors were gathered from a man between 65 and 79 years old with active COVID-19.

The chain links TRBV5-1 to TRBJ2-5; D remains unclear. This CDR3 region has 13 residues. Germline V lookup: CDR1 SGHRS, CDR2 YFSETQ. V lost 5 bases and J lost 4, with 12 bases in between. Written as DNA, the CDR3 is TGCGCCAGCAGTATAAAATCGGGAGAGACCCAGTACTTC. Protein product: CASSIKSGETQYF.

This clone was observed a single time. The V gene is TRBV5-1, the J gene TRBJ2-5; 8 nucleotides agree with TRBD2. Germline CDR1 reads SGHRS; CDR2 reads YFSETQ. The CDR3 runs 17 residues. V was clipped by 4 bases and J by 2 bases; unmatched bases: 13. The CDR3: CASSPRVPAGVQETQYF. Written as DNA, the CDR3 is TGCGCCAGCAGCCCCCGGGTTCCAGCGGGAGTACAAGAGACCCAGTACTTC.